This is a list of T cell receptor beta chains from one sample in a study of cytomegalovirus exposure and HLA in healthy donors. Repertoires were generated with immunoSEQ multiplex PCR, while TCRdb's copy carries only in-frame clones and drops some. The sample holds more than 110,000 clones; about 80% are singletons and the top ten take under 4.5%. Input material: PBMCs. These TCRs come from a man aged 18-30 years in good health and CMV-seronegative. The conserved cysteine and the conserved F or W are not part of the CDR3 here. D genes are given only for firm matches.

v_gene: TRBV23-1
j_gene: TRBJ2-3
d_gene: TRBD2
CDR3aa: ASSHAGVTDTQY

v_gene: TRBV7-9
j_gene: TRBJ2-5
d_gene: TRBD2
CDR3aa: ANGLAGGQQETQY

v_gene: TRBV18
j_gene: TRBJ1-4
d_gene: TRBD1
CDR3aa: ASSPPGQNEKLF

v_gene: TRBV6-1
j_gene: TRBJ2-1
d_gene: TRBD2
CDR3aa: ASRILAGSYNEQF

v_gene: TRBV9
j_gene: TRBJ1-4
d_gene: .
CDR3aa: ASSSVGQINEKLF

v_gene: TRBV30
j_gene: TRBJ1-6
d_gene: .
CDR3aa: AWKMQGSSPLH

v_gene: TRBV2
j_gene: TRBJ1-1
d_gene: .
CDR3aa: ASSGKGRGGTEAF

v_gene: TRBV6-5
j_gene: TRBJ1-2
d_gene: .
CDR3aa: ASSYGQGWLGYT

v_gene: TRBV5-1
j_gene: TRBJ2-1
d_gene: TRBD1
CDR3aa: ASSSDRGVEQF

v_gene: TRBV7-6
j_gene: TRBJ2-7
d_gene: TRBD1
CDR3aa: ASSRTSTGQGTAYEQY

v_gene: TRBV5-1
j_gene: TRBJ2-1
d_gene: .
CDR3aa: ASSLLSGEQF

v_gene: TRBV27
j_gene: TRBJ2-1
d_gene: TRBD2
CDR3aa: ASSWPEAGGLSEQF

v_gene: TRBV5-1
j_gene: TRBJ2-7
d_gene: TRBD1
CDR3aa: ASSATRQGTYEQY

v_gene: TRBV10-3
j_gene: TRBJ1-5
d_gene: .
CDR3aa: AISESINQPQH

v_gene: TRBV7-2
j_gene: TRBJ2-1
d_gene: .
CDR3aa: ASSFISDEQF

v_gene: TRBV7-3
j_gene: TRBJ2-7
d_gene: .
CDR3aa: ASSQGSNHEQY

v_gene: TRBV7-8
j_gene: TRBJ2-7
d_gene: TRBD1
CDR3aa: ASSLGVAGTGYTYEQY

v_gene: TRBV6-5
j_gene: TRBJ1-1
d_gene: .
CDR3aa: ASSYSRNTEAF

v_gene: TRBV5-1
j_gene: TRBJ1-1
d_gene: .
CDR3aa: ASSPGDTEAF

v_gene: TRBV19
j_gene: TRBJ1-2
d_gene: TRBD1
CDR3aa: ASSIGQGYGYT

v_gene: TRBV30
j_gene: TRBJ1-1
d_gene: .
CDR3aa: AWQYRYNTEAF

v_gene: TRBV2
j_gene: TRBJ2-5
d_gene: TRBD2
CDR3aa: ASTGRRGGHETQY

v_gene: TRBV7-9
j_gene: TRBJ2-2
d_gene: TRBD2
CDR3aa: ASTLLSGTLPGELF

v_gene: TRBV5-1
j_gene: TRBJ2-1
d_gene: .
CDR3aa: ASSLGLRSSYNEQF

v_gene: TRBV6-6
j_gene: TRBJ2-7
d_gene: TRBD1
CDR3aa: ASTSDRGPYEQY

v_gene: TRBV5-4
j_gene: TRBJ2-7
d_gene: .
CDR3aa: ASSLDGGGSYEQY

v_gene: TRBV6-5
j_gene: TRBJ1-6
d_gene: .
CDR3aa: ASSYRQGHNSPLH

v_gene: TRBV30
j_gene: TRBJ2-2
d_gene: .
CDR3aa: AWSPGLSRNTGELF

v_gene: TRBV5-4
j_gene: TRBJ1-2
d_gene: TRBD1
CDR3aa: ASSADRGGGYT

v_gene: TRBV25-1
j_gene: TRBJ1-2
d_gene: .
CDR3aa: ASTLGGGGYT

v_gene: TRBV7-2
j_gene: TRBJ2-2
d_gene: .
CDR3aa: ASIRGGTNTGELF

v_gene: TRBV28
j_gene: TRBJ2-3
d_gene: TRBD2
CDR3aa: ASGTSGTDTQY

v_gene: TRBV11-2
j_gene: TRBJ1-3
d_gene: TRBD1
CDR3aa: ASSTYKSRVSSKGAIY

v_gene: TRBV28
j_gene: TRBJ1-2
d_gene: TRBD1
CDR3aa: ASSLLGQGSYGYT

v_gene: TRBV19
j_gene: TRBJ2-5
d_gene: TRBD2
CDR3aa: ASSMTRGGYQETQY

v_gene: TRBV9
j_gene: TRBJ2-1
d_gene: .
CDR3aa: ASTNGGAYNEQF

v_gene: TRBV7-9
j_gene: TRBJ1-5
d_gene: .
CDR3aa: ASSLGGGNQPQH

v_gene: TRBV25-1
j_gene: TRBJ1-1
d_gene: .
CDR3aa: ASSEIGLEGGTEAF

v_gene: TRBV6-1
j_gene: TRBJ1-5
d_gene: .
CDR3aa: ASMKGYSGNQPQH

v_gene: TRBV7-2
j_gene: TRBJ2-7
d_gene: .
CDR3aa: ASKNSRGVPYEQY

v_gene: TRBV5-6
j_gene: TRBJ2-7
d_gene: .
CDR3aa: ASSLGQGLMTYEQY

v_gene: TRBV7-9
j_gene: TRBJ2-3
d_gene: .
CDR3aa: ASSPTGRDTQY

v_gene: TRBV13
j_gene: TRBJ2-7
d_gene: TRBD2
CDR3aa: ASSLGLGTGLVGGGESGEQY

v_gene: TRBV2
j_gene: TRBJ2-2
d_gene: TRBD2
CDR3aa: ASRGTSGSGELF

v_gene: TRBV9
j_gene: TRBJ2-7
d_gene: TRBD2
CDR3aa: ASSVGGGKGYEQY

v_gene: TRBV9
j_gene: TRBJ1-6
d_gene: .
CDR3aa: ASSRGTTVYNSPLH

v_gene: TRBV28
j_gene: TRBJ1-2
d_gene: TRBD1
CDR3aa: ASNPAGQENYGYT

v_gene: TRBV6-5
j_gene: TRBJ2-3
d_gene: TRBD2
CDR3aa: ASRLMGAGADTQY

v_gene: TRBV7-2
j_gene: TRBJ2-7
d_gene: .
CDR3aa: ASSLTLYEQY

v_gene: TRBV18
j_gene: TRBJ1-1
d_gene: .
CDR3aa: ASSPSSGEAF

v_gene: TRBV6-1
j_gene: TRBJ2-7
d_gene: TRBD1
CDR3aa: ASSDPMGQGVYEQY

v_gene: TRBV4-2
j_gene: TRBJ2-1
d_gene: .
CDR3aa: ASSPDGLGTLGEQF